The following is a T cell receptor beta chain sequence with its context. What it binds is unknown. Germline values: CDR1 MNHEY, CDR2 SMNVEV (reference sequence). V lost 5 bases to trimming and J lost 3 bases, with 13 bases between them. The CDR3 runs 14 residues. These data are taken from a study of cytomegalovirus exposure and HLA in healthy donors. Whole-study results and caveats: An analysis done earlier found most TCR beta V segments productive about 87% or about 30% of the time. A later look showed TCR association rates differing by HLA locus, highest for DRB1 and lowest for HLA-C. Among TCR beta chains, those listed as cytomegalovirus-associated numbered about 160.

The PCR used 60 Vbeta and 13 Jbeta primers. The data were produced by immunoSEQ multiplex PCR, yet TCRdb's version contains in-frame clones alone and is incomplete. The sample comprises 150,000 to 200,000 clones, 60% to 80% of which are singletons, and 11% to 15% rests with the top ten. Sequenced material: PBMCs. The source is a middle-aged man in good health and CMV-seropositive. V usage is TRBV27 and J usage is TRBJ1-1, with a possible D match to TRBD1 (6 bases). Here the CDR3 DNA reads TGTGCCAGCAGTCCTCGACAGGCCCACACTGAAGCTTTCTTT. Translating gives CASSPRQAHTEAFF.